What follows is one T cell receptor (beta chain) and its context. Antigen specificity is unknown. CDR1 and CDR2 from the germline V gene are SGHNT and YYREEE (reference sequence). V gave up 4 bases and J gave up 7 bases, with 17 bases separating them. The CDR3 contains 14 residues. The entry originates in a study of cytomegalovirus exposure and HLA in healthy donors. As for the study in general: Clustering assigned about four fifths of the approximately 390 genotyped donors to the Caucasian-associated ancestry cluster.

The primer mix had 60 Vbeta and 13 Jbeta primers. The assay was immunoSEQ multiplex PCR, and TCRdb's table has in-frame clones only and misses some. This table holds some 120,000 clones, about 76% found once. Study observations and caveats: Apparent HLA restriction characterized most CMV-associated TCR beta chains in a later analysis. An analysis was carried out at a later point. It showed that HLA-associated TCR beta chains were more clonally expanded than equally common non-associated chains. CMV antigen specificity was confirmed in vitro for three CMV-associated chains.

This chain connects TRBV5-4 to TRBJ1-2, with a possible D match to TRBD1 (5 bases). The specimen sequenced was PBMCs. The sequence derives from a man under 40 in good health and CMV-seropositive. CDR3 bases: TGTGCCAGCAGCCCTAGGTCAGGGTTTAGTGGCTACACCTTC. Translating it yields CASSPRSGFSGYTF.